The source of this T cell receptor beta chain is a study of blood T cell repertoires in COVID-19. About the research overall: Specimens from acute and convalescent COVID-19 originated in the United States, Italy and Spain. From T cells, B-cell-depleted T cells, or PBMCs came the material, which was cDNA or gDNA.

Per the original data handling: Reference gene primers were amplified, and this amplification served to estimate nucleated cell counts. The method was immunoSEQ multiplex PCR; TCRdb's version includes in-frame clones alone and lacks a portion of them. V, J and clone size are those of that table, while D and trimming were read from the DNA. The data contain about 130,000 clones, about 76% of them singletons. The sample holds one count of this clone. This receptor was taken from an elderly man with acute or convalescent COVID-19. Sample: peripheral blood.

In nucleotides, the CDR3 is TGTGCCAGCAGCTTAGGGACTAGCGGGGGAGAGACCCAGTACTTC. Amino acids: CASSLGTSGGETQYF. The V call is TRBV7-3, the J call TRBJ2-5, with 14 positions matching TRBD2. This CDR3 has 15 amino acids. Germline V lookup: CDR1 SGHTA, CDR2 FQGTGA. Losses at the gene ends were 2 bases for V and 4 bases for J; bases not matched to a gene: 0.